What follows are 15 T cell receptor beta chains derived from one specimen sequenced in a study of PD-1 blockade in classical Hodgkin lymphoma. Produced via immunoSEQ multiplex PCR; TCRdb's table is partial and in-frame only. Found here are some 62,000 clones, 70% to 90% of them singletons; the top ten hold around 13%. All patients experienced relapse after autologous stem cell transplantation, and brentuximab vedotin exposure was variable. Sequences were derived from peripheral blood mononuclear cells (PBMCs), sampled at baseline. The origin of the receptors is a human donor with classical Hodgkin lymphoma.

The chain employs TRBV9 and TRBJ2-1; D ambiguous. Germline V gives CDR1 SGDLS, CDR2 YYNGEE. This CDR3 has 15 residues. Between the trimmed V and J ends, which lost 3 bases and 9 bases, there was a span of 19 bases. The CDR3 region is CASSASVGLSSEQFF. The CDR3 DNA reads as TGTGCCAGCAGCGCGAGTGTGGGCCTAAGCAGTGAGCAGTTCTTC.

This clone was observed a single time. The V call is TRBV27, the J call TRBJ2-2; D may correspond to TRBD1 or TRBD2 (5 bases each). Looked up from germline, CDR1 is MNHEY and CDR2 is SMNVEV (reference sequence). Trimming shortened V by 5 bases and J by 1 base, and 11 bases separated the two germline ends. The CDR3 loop spans 15 amino acids. CDR3 sequence (DNA): TGTGCCAGCAGTCCCGAGGGGCGGAACACCGGGGAGCTGTTTTTT. It codes for CASSPEGRNTGELFF.

The V call is TRBV5-6, the J call TRBJ1-1, with a tentative D call TRBD1 (5 bases). CDR1 is SGHDT, CDR2 YYEEEE, per germline. With 0 bases removed from V and 2 bases from J, the gap between germline ends came to 8 bases. The CDR3 spans 14 residues. The CDR3 spells CASSLAGPNTEAFF. The CDR3 nucleotides read TGTGCCAGCAGCTTGGCGGGGCCAAACACTGAAGCTTTCTTT.

V usage is TRBV4-1 and J usage is TRBJ2-4; 13 nucleotides match TRBD2. After removal of 4 bases from V and 8 bases from J, the junction contained 8 bases not matched to a gene. This CDR3 has 16 residues. CDR1 MGHRA and CDR2 YSYEKL come from the germline V gene. The CDR3 DNA follows: TGCGCCAGCAGCCCTACTAGCGGGGGGGCCTTCTACATTCAGTACTTC. Amino acid sequence: CASSPTSGGAFYIQYF.

V gene TRBV7-7 combines with J gene TRBJ1-4, with D possibly TRBD1 on 5 matching bases. This CDR3 has 13 residues. Trimming took 5 bases from V and 7 from J, leaving 11 bases between them. Germline V CDR1 and CDR2: SSHAT, FNYEAQ (reference sequence). The CDR3: CASSGGMSEKLFF. In DNA form, the CDR3 reads TGTGCCAGCAGCGGGGGGATGAGTGAAAAACTGTTTTTT.

This chain uses TRBV28 with TRBJ2-7; D uncertain. Germline V gives CDR1 MDHEN, CDR2 SYDVKM. The V gene lost 5 bases and the J gene lost 4 bases, with 12 bases spanning the gap. The CDR3 is made up of 13 amino acids. Here the CDR3 reads CASSPPKVYEQYF. The DNA for the CDR3 is TGTGCCAGCAGTCCTCCCAAAGTATACGAGCAGTACTTC.

The chain combines TRBV9 with TRBJ1-5; no clear D. CDR3 length: 15 residues. V dropped 0 bases and J dropped 4 bases, with 11 bases sitting between them. Germline V gene sequence: CDR1 SGDLS, CDR2 YYNGEE. In nucleotides, the CDR3 is TGTGCCAGCAGCGTAGCGGGTAGTTTTAATCAGCCCCAGCATTTT. Amino acid sequence: CASSVAGSFNQPQHF.

The rearrangement links TRBV6-4 to TRBJ2-1, with 9 bases fitting TRBD1. Germline CDR1 reads MRHNA; CDR2 reads SNTAGT. The CDR3 runs to 14 residues. With 2 bases clipped from V and 6 bases from J, the junction kept 2 bases outside the gene matches. The CDR3 nucleotides read TGTGCCAGCAGTGACGGACAGGGGCCCAATGAGCAGTTCTTC. This gives the protein CASSDGQGPNEQFF.

This chain connects TRBV6-1 to TRBJ1-5, with TRBD1 matching over 7 bases. Trimming removed 7 bases from V and 0 bases from J; junction bases left unmatched: 6. This CDR3 spans 15 amino acids. The germline gives CDR1 MNHNS, CDR2 SASEGT. This chain's CDR3 is CASTLGQYSNQPQHF. CDR3 coding DNA: TGTGCCAGCACCTTGGGACAGTATAGCAATCAGCCCCAGCATTTT.

The chain is built from TRBV5-4 and TRBJ2-7; D not certain. Trimming removed 3 bases from V and 1 base from J, with 11 bases in between. The CDR3 is made up of 14 amino acids. Germline V lookup: CDR1 SGHNT, CDR2 YYREEE (reference sequence). CDR3 region: CASSSSDGSYEQYF. CDR3 nucleotides: TGTGCCAGCAGCTCAAGCGACGGGTCCTACGAGCAGTACTTC.

CDR3 in DNA: TGTGCCTCCGGACAGAGCATGAACACTGAAGCTTTCTTT. Its protein product is CASGQSMNTEAFF. The chain has TRBV30 and TRBJ1-1; tentatively, D is TRBD1 (6 bases). The V gene's germline CDR1 is GTSNPN and CDR2 SVGIG (reference sequence). Deletions cut 7 bases from V and 0 bases from J, with 12 bases between. This CDR3 has 13 residues.

V is TRBV25-1 and J is TRBJ2-5, with TRBD1 identical over 8 bases. CDR1 and CDR2 from the germline V gene are MGHDK and SYGVNS. Unmatched junction bases numbered 3, after V lost 5 bases and J lost 4 bases. This CDR3 has 13 residues. The CDR3, as DNA: TGTGCCAGCAGTCACGACAGGGGAGAGACCCAGTACTTC. As protein: CASSHDRGETQYF.

This chain joins TRBV6-6 and TRBJ1-3; D remains ambiguous. The germline CDR1 and CDR2 sequences are MNHNY and SVGAGI (reference sequence). CDR3 size: 12 residues. The germline V and J ends were trimmed by 4 bases and 4 bases, with 5 bases remaining between them. Here the CDR3 reads CASSFVGNTIYF. CDR3 nucleotides: TGTGCCAGCAGTTTTGTGGGAAACACCATATATTTT.

This chain joins TRBV9 and TRBJ1-3; 7 bases are shared with TRBD1. Germline CDR1 reads SGDLS; CDR2 reads YYNGEE. This CDR3 has 17 amino acids. Trimming at V came to 0 bases and at J to 0 bases, leaving 6 bases not matched to a gene. CDR3 loop: CASSVGGQRDSGNTIYF. The DNA for the CDR3 is TGTGCCAGCAGCGTAGGGGGACAGAGGGACTCTGGAAACACCATATATTTT.

This chain links TRBV11-3 with TRBJ2-7; possible D gene TRBD1, 7 bases. With 1 base removed from V and 2 bases from J, the gap between germline ends came to 15 bases. CDR1 is SGHNT, CDR2 YENEEA, per germline. The CDR3 consists of 16 residues. CDR3 sequence reads: CASSLGDRDLAYEQYF. As DNA, the CDR3 is TGTGCCAGCAGCTTAGGAGACAGGGACTTAGCCTACGAGCAGTACTTC.